Each of the 30 T cell receptor beta chains below was sequenced from the same sample in a study of T cells after posttransplantation cyclophosphamide. Libraries were prepared by immunoSEQ multiplex PCR; TCRdb keeps only in-frame clonotypes and omits some of them. The sample has 420 or so clones, around 86% seen once. Sequenced: CD8+ T cells sorted from bone marrow. The receptors come from a man aged 50-60 years.

The chain recombines TRBV28 with TRBJ1-3; TRBD1 is a possible D gene (6 bases). This CDR3 has 13 residues. The germline V gene has CDR1 MDHEN and CDR2 SYDVKM. The V and J ends lost 2 bases and 4 bases respectively, with 6 bases between them. As DNA, the CDR3 is TGTGCCAGCAGTTTACAGGGGGGAAACACCATATATTTT. Its protein is CASSLQGGNTIYF.

This clone came up a few times. The gene calls are TRBV4-2 and TRBJ2-2, with D maybe TRBD2 (5 bases). Germline V gene sequence: CDR1 LGHNA, CDR2 YNFKEQ. This CDR3 contains 17 residues. Trimming took off 0 bases at V and 4 bases at J, with 15 bases between the two ends. The CDR3 DNA sequence: TGTGCCAGCAGCCAAGATTGGTGGGCCCGGGGCACCGGGGAGCTGTTTTTT. Its protein is CASSQDWWARGTGELFF.

V usage is TRBV11-3 and J usage is TRBJ2-7; 11 bases are shared with TRBD2. The V gene end was trimmed by 6 bases and the J gene end by 3 bases; junction bases not matched to a gene: 7. Germline V gene lookup returns CDR1 SGHNT and CDR2 YENEEA. This CDR3 has 15 residues. The CDR3 spells CASSPAGTSGYEQYF. The CDR3 nucleotides read TGTGCCAGCAGTCCGGCGGGGACTAGCGGCTACGAGCAGTACTTC. The entire variable domain, with the rest obtained from reference TRBV11-3 and TRBJ2-7, is as follows: EAGVVQSPRYKIIEKKQPVAFWCNPISGHNTLYWYLQNLGQGPELLIRYENEEAVDDSQLPKDRFSAERLKGVDSTLKIQPAELGDSAVYLCASSPAGTSGYEQYFGPGTRLTVT.

The V gene is TRBV7-9, the J gene TRBJ1-1, with 7 bases fitting TRBD1. V was clipped by 4 bases and J by 7 bases; unmatched bases: 3. This CDR3 comprises 12 residues. CDR1 is SEHNR, CDR2 FQNEAQ, per germline (reference sequence). CDR3 in amino acids: CASSYGTDEAFF. CDR3 in DNA: TGTGCCAGCAGCTACGGGACAGATGAAGCTTTCTTT. The entire variable domain, with the rest obtained from reference TRBV7-9 and TRBJ1-1, is as follows: DTGVSQNPRHKITKRGQNVTFRCDPISEHNRLYWYRQTLGQGPEFLTYFQNEAQLEKSRLLSDRFSAERPKGSFSTLEIQRTEQGDSAMYLCASSYGTDEAFFGQGTRLTVV.

This clone was seen a single time. CDR3 bases: TGTGCCACCAGCAGAGGGGCGTTGGGCACTGAAGCTTTCTTT. It is translated as CATSRGALGTEAFF. The rearrangement uses TRBV15 and TRBJ1-1; no clear D. The germline V gene has CDR1 LNHNV and CDR2 YYDKDF (reference sequence). This CDR3 has 14 residues. Deletions cut 1 base from V and 4 bases from J, with 10 bases between.

The chain employs TRBV19 and TRBJ1-2, with D possibly matching TRBD1 (5 bases). The CDR3 runs to 13 residues. The germline V gene has CDR1 LNHDA and CDR2 SQIVND (reference sequence). V dropped 1 base and J dropped 7 bases, with 10 bases sitting between them. CDR3 coding DNA: TGTGCCAGTAGTATAGGTTGGACAAGTGGCTACACCTTC. Amino acid sequence: CASSIGWTSGYTF.

The genes are TRBV7-6 and TRBJ1-4, with D hard to call. V lost 4 bases, J lost 4 bases, and 13 bases lay in between. Germline CDR1 is SGHVS and CDR2 is FNYEAQ. The CDR3 extends over 15 amino acids. DNA of the CDR3: TGTGCCAGCAGCTCCTACGGGGAGGTTAATGAAAAACTGTTTTTT. Amino acid sequence: CASSSYGEVNEKLFF.

The chain employs TRBV5-8 and TRBJ2-1; 7 bases line up with TRBD2. Germline loops: CDR1 SGHTS, CDR2 YDEGEE. V dropped 0 bases and J dropped 2; count of bases not matched to a gene: 5. This CDR3 is built from 16 residues. CDR3 DNA sequence: TGTGCCAGCAGCTTGGAGCGGGGTCGCCCCTACAATGAGCAGTTCTTC. Translation gives CASSLERGRPYNEQFF. Full variable domain (outside the CDR3, taken from reference TRBV5-8 and TRBJ2-1): EAGVTQSPTHLIKTRGQQATLRCSPISGHTSVYWYQQALGLGLQFLLWYDEGEERNRGNFPPRFSGRQFPNYSSELNVNALELEDSALYLCASSLERGRPYNEQFFGPGTRLTVL.

The V gene is TRBV9, the J gene TRBJ2-1, with D tentatively TRBD2 (5 bases). The ends were cut back, 0 bases at V and 7 bases at J, with 14 bases in the middle. The CDR3 runs to 15 residues. CDR1 and CDR2 (germline): SGDLS, YYNGEE. The CDR3 region is CASSVDFSVWNEQFF. CDR3 DNA sequence: TGTGCCAGCAGCGTAGATTTTAGCGTCTGGAATGAGCAGTTCTTC.

The V and J genes are TRBV11-3 and TRBJ2-7, with TRBD1 matching over 7 bases. The CDR3 runs 15 residues. Germline V gene sequence: CDR1 SGHNT, CDR2 YENEEA. The V and J ends lost 4 bases and 4 bases, in that order; junction bases with no gene match: 10. CDR3 coding DNA: TGTGCCAGCAGCTCCACGGGACAGTGGGGTTACGAGCAGTACTTC. Translating it yields CASSSTGQWGYEQYF.

This rearrangement joins TRBV12-5 to TRBJ2-1, with 7 bases fitting TRBD2. In germline, CDR1 is LGHNT, CDR2 FRNRAP. This CDR3 has 16 residues. Trimming removed 2 bases from V and 7 bases from J; junction bases left unmatched: 11. The CDR3 sequence is CASGLLRPGGGNEQFF. For the CDR3, the DNA is TGTGCTAGTGGTTTGCTCCGCCCGGGAGGAGGTAATGAGCAGTTCTTC.

The chain uses TRBV14 and TRBJ2-5, with D possibly being TRBD1 (6 bases). The CDR3 covers 15 residues. The V end lost 5 bases, the J end lost 5 bases, and 18 bases lay between the germline ends. From germline, CDR1 is SGHDN and CDR2 FVKESK. CDR3 nucleotides: TGTGCCAGCAGCTCCGGGACATTGCGTGACGAGACCCAGTACTTC. Translated: CASSSGTLRDETQYF.

The chain links TRBV9 to TRBJ2-1; the match to TRBD2 covers 8 bases. Trimming took 10 bases from V and 6 from J; bases not matched to a gene: 12. Germline V CDR1 and CDR2: SGDLS, YYNGEE. The CDR3 is 14 amino acids. The CDR3 DNA follows: TGTGCCGGCACCCCGGGACTAGATCCCAATGAGCAGTTCTTC. This codes for CAGTPGLDPNEQFF.

The V and J genes are TRBV18 and TRBJ2-6; tentative D call: TRBD1 (6 bases). Trimming removed 3 bases from V and 4 bases from J, with 10 bases in between. The CDR3 loop spans 15 amino acids. Germline V gene lookup returns CDR1 KGHSH and CDR2 LQKENI. CDR3 nucleotides: TGTGCCAGCTCACCCCGGACAGCCGGGGCCAACGTCCTGACTTTC. This translates into CASSPRTAGANVLTF. Full variable domain (remainder filled in from reference TRBV18 and TRBJ2-6): NAGVMQNPRHLVRRRGQEARLRCSPMKGHSHVYWYRQLPEEGLKFMVYLQKENIIDESGMPKERFSAEFPKEGPSILRIQQVVRGDSAAYFCASSPRTAGANVLTFGAGSRLTVL.

The V and J genes are TRBV7-4 and TRBJ2-6; D might be TRBD1 (5 bases). V was shortened by 5 bases and J by 5 bases, with 19 bases between the two germline ends. The germline V gene encodes CDR1 SGHVT and CDR2 SQSDAQ. The CDR3 is 17 amino acids. In DNA, the CDR3 is TGTGCCAGCAGCAGATGGGGCTCACAAAGTCGGGCCAACGTCCTGACTTTC. This gives the protein CASSRWGSQSRANVLTF. Variable domain in full (rest from reference TRBV7-4 and TRBJ2-6): GAGVSQSPRYKVAKRGRDVALRCDSISGHVTLYWYRQTLGQGSEVLTYSQSDAQRDKSGRPSGRFSAERPERSVSTLKIQRTEQGDSAVYLCASSRWGSQSRANVLTFGAGSRLTVL.

This sequence joins TRBV6-1 and TRBJ1-2; tentative D call: TRBD1 (5 bases). The CDR3 is 14 residues long. The ends were cut back, 7 bases at V and 8 bases at J, with 20 bases in the middle. Germline V gives CDR1 MNHNS, CDR2 SASEGT. The CDR3 is CASITSGGVHGYTF. CDR3 nucleotide sequence: TGTGCCAGCATTACATCGGGGGGGGTACACGGCTACACCTTC.

The chain links TRBV7-2 to TRBJ2-1; 9 positions agree with TRBD2. Unmatched junction bases numbered 6, after V lost 2 bases and J lost 4 bases. The germline V gene has CDR1 SGHTA and CDR2 FQGNSA. The CDR3 runs to 16 residues. The CDR3 here is CASSLLAGAPYNEQFF. The CDR3 coding sequence is TGTGCCAGCAGCTTATTAGCGGGAGCGCCTTACAATGAGCAGTTCTTC.

The CDR3 sequence: CASSFQDREGDTQYF. The CDR3 DNA follows: TGTGCCAGCAGCTTTCAGGACAGGGAAGGAGATACGCAGTATTTT. V and J are TRBV13 and TRBJ2-3; TRBD1 matches 8 bases. V was pared by 3 bases and J by 5 bases, with 7 bases of the junction left unmatched. The CDR3 length is 15 residues. Germline CDR1 reads PRHDT; CDR2 reads FYEKMQ (reference sequence).

V gene TRBV27 combines with J gene TRBJ1-2; D may be TRBD1 (6 bases). The CDR3 loop spans 11 amino acids. Per the germline V gene, CDR1 is MNHEY and CDR2 is SMNVEV (reference sequence). V was clipped by 8 bases and J by 4 bases, with 8 bases between them. In DNA form, the CDR3 reads TGTGCCAGCCGGACAGTCTATGGCTACACCTTC. As protein: CASRTVYGYTF.

V usage is TRBV10-3 and J usage is TRBJ2-7; 11 bases map to TRBD2. From germline, CDR1 is ENHRY and CDR2 SYGVKD. The CDR3 has 16 amino acids. Trimming cost V 11 bases and J 0 bases; bases outside gene matches: 12. The CDR3 nucleotides are TGTGCCTCCCGGGGGACTAGCGGAGTCAGCTCCTACGAGCAGTACTTC. Its translation is CASRGTSGVSSYEQYF.

This chain uses TRBV10-1 with TRBJ2-1, with 14 bases that match TRBD2. The junction had 9 bases not matched to a gene; V was cut back by 5 bases and J by 12 bases. The CDR3 spans 15 residues. Germline V lookup: CDR1 WNHNN, CDR2 SYGVQD (reference sequence). The CDR3 is CASSRRGTSGSRQFF. For the CDR3, the DNA is TGCGCCAGCAGTCGACGAGGGACTAGCGGGAGTAGGCAGTTCTTC.

The DNA of the CDR3 is TGTGCCAGCAGCCCGGAGTACCTGACAGGGACTGGGGCCAACGTCCTGACTTTC. It is translated as CASSPEYLTGTGANVLTF. V is TRBV5-8 and J is TRBJ2-6; 7 nucleotides align to TRBD1. Trimming took 4 bases from V and 2 from J; bases not matched to a gene: 12. Germline V gene sequence: CDR1 SGHTS, CDR2 YDEGEE. This CDR3 has 18 residues.

This sequence joins TRBV29-1 and TRBJ1-1; a possible D gene is TRBD1 (6 bases). Germline V CDR1 and CDR2: SQVTM, ANQGSEA. V dropped 0 bases and J dropped 4 bases, with 6 bases sitting between them. CDR3 length: 12 residues. The CDR3 nucleotides read TGCAGCGTTGAAGACAGGGGCACTGAAGCTTTCTTT. Protein product: CSVEDRGTEAFF. Combining the CDR3 with reference TRBV29-1 and TRBJ1-1 gives the whole variable domain SAVISQKPSRDICQRGTSLTIQCQVDSQVTMMFWYRQQPGQSLTLIATANQGSEATYESGFVIDKFPISRPNLTFSTLTVSNMSPEDSSIYLCSVEDRGTEAFFGQGTRLTVV.

The rearrangement uses TRBV9 and TRBJ2-1; D is unclear. CDR1 is SGDLS and CDR2 is YYNGEE in the germline V gene. Trimming took 0 bases from V and 4 from J, leaving 11 bases between them. The CDR3 is 15 residues long. DNA of the CDR3: TGTGCCAGCAGCGTAGCTTCCCAACTATACAATGAGCAGTTCTTC. It codes for CASSVASQLYNEQFF. Full variable domain (remainder filled in from reference TRBV9 and TRBJ2-1): DSGVTQTPKHLITATGQRVTLRCSPRSGDLSVYWYQQSLDQGLQFLIQYYNGEERAKGNILERFSAQQFPDLHSELNLSSLELGDSALYFCASSVASQLYNEQFFGPGTRLTVL.

The rearrangement joins TRBV18 to TRBJ1-4, with D uncertain. Per the germline V gene, CDR1 is KGHSH and CDR2 is LQKENI. This CDR3 has 15 residues. Between the trimmed V and J ends, which lost 6 bases and 3 bases, there was a span of 14 bases. In DNA form, the CDR3 reads TGTGCCAGCTCCCGGGAACATGTCCCTAATGAAAAACTGTTTTTT. The encoded protein is CASSREHVPNEKLFF. Complete variable domain (other parts from reference TRBV18 and TRBJ1-4): NAGVMQNPRHLVRRRGQEARLRCSPMKGHSHVYWYRQLPEEGLKFMVYLQKENIIDESGMPKERFSAEFPKEGPSILRIQQVVRGDSAAYFCASSREHVPNEKLFFGSGTQLSVL.

The genes are TRBV19 and TRBJ2-1; the D gene is possibly TRBD2 (6 bases). Germline lookup yields CDR1 LNHDA and CDR2 SQIVND (reference sequence). Trimming took 1 base from V and 9 from J, leaving 16 bases between them. This CDR3 has 15 amino acids. CDR3 DNA: TGTGCCAGTAGTATAGTGGGAGGACTAACGGGTGAGCAGTTCTTC. Translated: CASSIVGGLTGEQFF.

In nucleotides, the CDR3 is TGTGCCAGCAGCTTGCAGGGCCTAGGTGGTGAGCAGTTCTTC. As protein: CASSLQGLGGEQFF. This chain connects TRBV7-8 to TRBJ2-1, with D perhaps matching TRBD1 (5 bases). V shed 3 bases and J shed 9 bases, with 15 bases lying between them. The CDR3 loop spans 14 amino acids. In germline, CDR1 is SGHVS, CDR2 FQNEAQ.

In its sample, this clone was seen once. The gene calls are TRBV4-3 and TRBJ2-7; 8 bases fit TRBD1. With 3 bases clipped from V and 4 bases from J, the junction kept 5 bases outside the gene matches. CDR1 and CDR2 (germline): LGHNA, YSLEER. CDR3 length equals 14 residues. Written as DNA, the CDR3 is TGCGCCAGCAGCCAGGGGACAGGAAAGTACGAGCAGTACTTC. Protein sequence: CASSQGTGKYEQYF.

The chain joins TRBV14 to TRBJ2-1, with D possibly matching TRBD1 (5 bases). CDR3 length: 18 residues. Germline V gene lookup returns CDR1 SGHDN and CDR2 FVKESK. V was clipped by 4 bases and J by 5 bases, with 24 bases between them. This CDR3 reads CASSLLIGDYRRNNEQFF. CDR3 in DNA: TGTGCCAGCAGCCTGTTGATAGGGGATTACCGACGTAACAATGAGCAGTTCTTC.

CDR3 loop: CASSLNLNTIYF. The CDR3 DNA is TGTGCCAGCAGCTTGAACTTAAACACCATATATTTT. The rearrangement links TRBV11-2 to TRBJ1-3; D gene uncertain. The CDR3 consists of 12 residues. Trimming removed 3 bases from V and 6 bases from J, with 6 bases in between. Germline V gene sequence: CDR1 SGHAT, CDR2 FQNNGV.